Included here is one T cell receptor beta chain sequence, with context. No antigen is known for it. No base quality values were provided; no much bigger clone lies one nucleotide off. Instrument on record: Illumina NovaSeq 6000. TCR cDNA was made using 5'RACE template switching, a step that added a universal primer site and unique molecular identifiers. cDNA synthesis was primed from both the TCR alpha and TCR beta constant segments. Libraries were amplified in two PCR steps, with sample barcodes and sequencing adapters added in the second step. Sequencing of libraries was done on Illumina HiSeq 2500 (2x100 bp) or NovaSeq (2x150 bp). The source study handled its data this way. MIGEC handled demultiplexing of reads and collapsing into UMI consensus sequences, while MiXCR performed V(D)J alignment. Using edgeR on replicate PBMC samples, clonotypes were called vaccine-responding if FDR was below 0.01 and the log2 fold change was above 5 up to day 15. Bulk clonotypes were assigned CD4 or CD8 identity according to which sequenced CD4 or CD8 repertoire held them at higher abundance. The public reads were quality trimmed at Q25 with fastp and then assembled into clones with MiXCR by TCRdb, keeping productive beta chains. Every entry covers one CDR3 protein and lists the most common genes and DNA from its rows. These V and J calls rely on TCRdb rather than the paper's analysis. The sample table records more than 95,000 distinct CDR3 sequences; almost 9% of these occur just once. 40% of the sample is in the top ten clones.

The entry originates in a study of T cells after yellow fever vaccination (dated by TCRdb to the late 2010s). About the study as a whole: Libraries from fractions with low cell numbers were prepared with the SMART-Seq v4 Ultra Low Input RNA kit. To track T-cell clones before and after primary and booster YFV17D yellow fever vaccination, bulk TCR alpha and beta repertoires were sequenced longitudinally. Bulk PBMC replicates and cell subsets were isolated from blood drawn at multiple timepoints before and after both primary and secondary immunization. The cohort comprised two healthy male donors, one aged 18 to 29 and one aged 30 to 40 years.

The study at large found these results: Computational filtering was required because FACS-sorted repertoires could contain abundant contaminating clonotypes from the bulk population. Compared with the primary T-cell response, the secondary T-cell response was faster but weaker, reaching its peak on day 5 rather than on day 15. A small fraction of clonotypes showed up in both the CD4 and CD8 compartments, probably as a result of convergent recombination. Because the study included only a couple of donors, the extent to which the findings can be generalized is limited. Most clones expanded after primary vaccination (approximately 97% of CD4 and around 89% of CD8) were re-detected after the booster, suggesting that broad memory maintenance occurred.

Per the publication, the treatment or condition label means: live attenuated yellow fever vaccine strain. PBMCs were isolated from peripheral blood using a standard Ficoll-Paque protocol. CD4 and CD8 T-cell fractions were isolated with Dynabeads CD4 and CD8 positive selection kits. RNA was extracted with TriZol from bulk PBMCs, CD4 and CD8 fractions, and dextramer-positive and dextramer-negative fractions. Deletion took 4 bases off V and 0 bases off J, with a span of 8 bases between the germline ends. Including cysteine and phenylalanine, the CDR3 has 14 amino acids. Kept here is only the CDR3 DNA, which spans 42 bases and is read in frame from base 1.

This TCR was recovered from a man between 18 and 29 years old who received the YFV17D yellow fever vaccine. The chain is assembled from TRBV12-3 or TRBV12-4 and TRBJ2-3; TRBD2 is a weak D gene call, 5 bases matching. The sample here was CD8+ T cells sorted from PBMCs, taken on the day of the yellow fever booster vaccination. The CDR3: CASSSTTSTDTQYF. The DNA sequence is given as TGTGCCAGCAGTTCGACTACTAGCACAGATACGCAGTATTTT.